The following is a TCR beta chain sequence with its context. After constant-region reverse-primer amplification, full-length variable regions underwent semi-nested PCR with Nested Universal Primer A. TCRdb ran MiXCR on the 5' RACE reads and lists one entry per CDR3 protein. The sample contains around 33,000 distinct CDR3 sequences, less than 25% of which appear only once. Germline-derived CDR1 and CDR2 are PRHDT and FYEKMQ (reference sequence). V dropped 8 bases and J dropped 2; count of bases not matched to a gene: 7. The CDR3 sequence is 15 residues long. Sequencing was performed on memory CD4+ T cells sorted from blood. Subset here: memory CD4+ T cells, CD4+CD45RO+CD25-. V gene TRBV13 combines with J gene TRBJ2-5; 11 bases agree with TRBD2. The sequence was obtained from a female donor with breast cancer. CDR3 coding DNA: TGTGCCAGCTCTAGCGGGGGGTTTGGTCAAGAGACCCAGTACTTC. Translation gives CASSSGGFGQETQYF.